Sequencing of this TCR beta chain was carried out in a study of Graves' ophthalmopathy and Graves' hyperthyroidism. Germline V CDR1 and CDR2: KGHDR, SFDVKD. The CDR3 length is 14 residues. RNA transcripts were the source from which TCR beta CDR3 regions were amplified. Second-round multiplex PCR came after first-round RT-PCR with HTBI primers. TCRdb itself ran the multiplex PCR reads through MiXCR, one entry per CDR3 protein. The data contain 600,000 to 950,000 distinct CDR3 sequences, around 40% of them seen just once; the ten biggest clones take up 44%. This clonotype was found a few times. Mismatch with germline at one junction end may stem from a read error.

J is TRBJ1-5 and V is TRBV24-1; 7 bases are shared with TRBD1. This sequence originates from an adult man with Graves' ophthalmopathy. The specimen was peripheral blood. The CDR3 nucleotides read TGTGCCAGCAGTCCGGGACAGTCCGAACAGCCCCAGCATTTT. It is translated as CASSPGQSEQPQHF.